What follows are 25 T cell receptor beta chains derived from one specimen sequenced in a study of T cells in Graves' hyperthyroidism and ophthalmopathy. TCR beta CDR3 sequences were amplified from RNA transcripts. When the TCR CDR3 underwent first-round RT-PCR, the HTBI primer set was used. TCRdb fed the multiplex PCR reads into MiXCR, producing one record per CDR3 protein. This table has nearly 600,000 distinct CDR3 sequences, approximately 15% appearing once. The source material was blood. These receptors all come from a woman in her twenties or thirties with Graves' hyperthyroidism that later progressed to Graves' ophthalmopathy.

This clonotype was counted a single time. J is TRBJ1-5 and V is TRBV12-3 or TRBV12-4, with TRBD1 identical over 11 bases. CDR3 length equals 19 residues. J gave up 0 bases and V 1 base, and 8 bases lay outside the gene matches. The CDR3 nucleotides are TGTGCCAGCAGTTTAGGCGGACAGGGGGCCCAATTTAGCAATCAGCCCCAGCATTTT. As protein: CASSLGGQGAQFSNQPQHF.

Ten or more counts support this clonotype. The V call is TRBV28, the J call TRBJ2-1, with D tentatively TRBD2 (5 bases). V dropped 6 bases and J dropped 7 bases, with 16 bases sitting between them. Germline V gene lookup returns CDR1 MDHEN and CDR2 SYDVKM. The CDR3 totals 14 residues. The CDR3 sequence: CASRPGLIRNEQFF. The CDR3 nucleotides are TGTGCCAGCAGACCGGGGTTGATTCGGAATGAGCAGTTCTTC.

In this sample, this clonotype turned up many times. The chain combines TRBV28 with TRBJ2-1; 10 bases align to TRBD2. V trimming: 4 bases; J trimming: 3 bases; junction bases outside the gene matches: 3. Germline CDR1 MDHEN, CDR2 SYDVKM. The CDR3 loop spans 15 amino acids. DNA of the CDR3: TGTGCCAGCAGTTCAGAGCGGGAGGGCTACAATGAGCAGTTCTTC. The encoded protein is CASSSEREGYNEQFF. The complete variable domain, with remaining parts taken from reference TRBV28 and TRBJ2-1, reads DVKVTQSSRYLVKRTGEKVFLECVQDMDHENMFWYRQDPGLGLRLIYFSYDVKMKEKGDIPEGYSVSREKKERFSLILESASTNQTSMYLCASSSEREGYNEQFFGPGTRLTVL.

This clonotype was seen at least ten times. The chain links TRBV28 to TRBJ1-2, with D perhaps TRBD1 (5 bases). V lost 7 bases, J lost 4 bases, and 22 bases lay in between. This CDR3 comprises 16 residues. Germline V gives CDR1 MDHEN, CDR2 SYDVKM. The CDR3 region is CASTPETGAIFYGYTF. In nucleotides, the CDR3 is TGTGCCAGCACCCCAGAGACCGGGGCCATCTTCTATGGCTACACCTTC.

The chain has TRBV19 and TRBJ2-1; no reliable D call. This CDR3 has 14 residues. The germline CDR1 and CDR2 sequences are LNHDA and SQIVND (reference sequence). The ends were cut back, 5 bases at V and 3 bases at J, with 11 bases in the middle. The CDR3 is CASSRRRDYNEQFF. CDR3 nucleotides: TGTGCCAGTAGTCGACGGAGAGACTACAATGAGCAGTTCTTC.

This chain joins TRBV20-1 and TRBJ2-7; D is uncertain. The germline CDR1 and CDR2 sequences are DFQATT and SNEGSKA (reference sequence). This CDR3 comprises 15 residues. Trimming removed 2 bases at V and 5 bases at J, with 19 bases between. This CDR3 reads CSARPDTRPRNEQYF. Here the CDR3 DNA reads TGCAGTGCTAGACCCGACACCCGGCCCCGAAACGAGCAGTACTTC.

Ten or more counts support this clonotype. V gene TRBV9 combines with J gene TRBJ2-3, with TRBD1 identical over 10 bases. V shed 0 bases and J 1 base; nucleotides not matched to a gene: 5. This CDR3 spans 17 amino acids. Germline loops: CDR1 SGDLS, CDR2 YYNGEE. The CDR3 is CASSVEGTGDGTDTQYF. The CDR3 nucleotides read TGTGCCAGCAGCGTAGAAGGGACAGGGGATGGCACAGATACGCAGTATTTT.

This clonotype occurred many times. V is TRBV7-2 and J is TRBJ1-4; a possible D gene is TRBD1 (6 bases). The CDR3 length is 14 residues. Deletions cut 5 bases from V and 7 bases from J, with 14 bases between. Germline CDR1 reads SGHTA; CDR2 reads FQGNSA. In DNA form, the CDR3 reads TGTGCCAGCAGCGAACAGGGTATTACTGAAAAACTGTTTTTT. This sequence encodes CASSEQGITEKLFF.

This clonotype occurred a few times. The J gene is TRBJ2-7, the V gene TRBV7-2, with 10 nucleotides matching TRBD2. V lost 3 bases and J lost 5; bases outside the gene matches: 7. Looked up from germline, CDR1 is SGHTA and CDR2 is FQGNSA. The CDR3 spans 15 residues. CDR3 nucleotides: TGTGCCAGCAGCTTCGGACCAGCGGGAGGGGACGAGCAGTACTTC. Amino acids: CASSFGPAGGDEQYF.

This chain links TRBV20-1 with TRBJ1-1; weak D call: TRBD1 (5 bases). CDR1 is DFQATT and CDR2 is SNEGSKA in the germline V gene (reference sequence). This CDR3 region has 14 residues. Trimming removed 0 bases at V and 4 bases at J, with 12 bases between. Written as DNA, the CDR3 is TGCAGTGCTAGAGATCGGGGGGGGAGCACTGAAGCTTTCTTT. Encoded protein: CSARDRGGSTEAFF.

The table lists this clonotype with many counts. The chain couples TRBV11-3 to TRBJ1-1; the D gene is possibly TRBD1 (5 bases). Germline lookup yields CDR1 SGHNT and CDR2 YENEEA. This CDR3 contains 16 residues. Trimming removed 3 bases at V and 4 bases at J, with 18 bases between. The CDR3 nucleotides are TGTGCCAGCAGCTTTCCCTCCGGGGCTAGGAGCACTGAAGCTTTCTTT. This sequence encodes CASSFPSGARSTEAFF.

This clonotype appeared many times. The genes are TRBV20-1 and TRBJ2-3; 10 nucleotides line up with TRBD1. J was trimmed by 3 bases and V by 4 bases; bases with no gene match: 4. This CDR3 has 14 residues. Germline-derived CDR1 and CDR2 are DFQATT and SNEGSKA (reference sequence). CDR3 sequence: CSATGTGDTDTQYF. For the CDR3, the DNA is TGCAGTGCTACCGGGACAGGGGATACAGATACGCAGTATTTT.

The chain recombines TRBV14 with TRBJ2-6; the D is unclear. V lost 1 base to trimming and J lost 1 base, with 8 bases between them. The CDR3 has 16 amino acids. Germline lookup yields CDR1 SGHDN and CDR2 FVKESK. CDR3 amino acids: CASSQVLWSGANVLTF. CDR3 coding DNA: TGTGCCAGCAGCCAAGTCCTCTGGTCTGGGGCCAACGTCCTGACTTTC.

This clonotype was seen at least ten times. CDR3 nucleotide sequence: TGTGCCAGCAGGGTAGGGGTATGGGAAAAACTGTTTTTT. Amino acid sequence: CASRVGVWEKLFF. The V call is TRBV12-3 or TRBV12-4, the J call TRBJ1-4; a weak D match, TRBD1 (5 bases). V lost 6 bases and J lost 8, with 13 bases in between. The CDR3 loop spans 13 amino acids.

This clonotype was recorded many times. The chain carries TRBV20-1 and TRBJ2-3; maybe TRBD2 (5 bases). The germline CDR1 and CDR2 sequences are DFQATT and SNEGSKA (reference sequence). Trimming cost V 6 bases and J 2 bases, with 15 bases left between them. The CDR3 length is 14 residues. CDR3 residues: CSATKEGSTDTQYF. CDR3 coding DNA: TGCAGTGCCACCAAAGAGGGTTCCACAGATACGCAGTATTTT.

This clonotype was counted a few times. The V call is TRBV18, the J call TRBJ2-6; 8 positions match TRBD1. Germline trimming cut 3 bases from V and 4 bases from J; bases unmatched to any gene: 17. CDR1 is KGHSH and CDR2 is LQKENI in the germline V gene. The CDR3 runs 20 residues. The DNA for the CDR3 is TGTGCCAGCTCACCTCGTATAGGCAGGGGGCCAAGGGCCGGGGCCAACGTCCTGACTTTC. Translation gives CASSPRIGRGPRAGANVLTF.

V is TRBV5-1 and J is TRBJ2-7; TRBD1 agrees at 9 bases. The CDR3 runs to 14 residues. The junction had 11 bases not matched to a gene; V was cut back by 4 bases and J by 9 bases. Per the germline V gene, CDR1 is SGHRS and CDR2 is YFSETQ. This chain's CDR3 is CASSRDRVGEAQYF. The CDR3 DNA is TGCGCCAGCAGCCGGGACAGGGTGGGAGAGGCGCAGTACTTC. The full variable domain, rest sourced from reference TRBV5-1 and TRBJ2-7, is KAGVTQTPRYLIKTRGQQVTLSCSPISGHRSVSWYQQTPGQGLQFLFEYFSETQRNKGNFPGRFSGRQFSNSRSEMNVSTLELGDSALYLCASSRDRVGEAQYFGPGTRLTVT.

This clonotype has ten or more counts. This chain connects TRBV3-1 to TRBJ1-2; D unresolved. The V gene's germline CDR1 is LGHDT and CDR2 YNNKEL (reference sequence). Trimming shortened V by 0 bases and J by 7 bases, and 12 bases separated the two germline ends. The CDR3 is 14 amino acids. CDR3 bases: TGTGCCAGCAGCCAAGAATTGAGGATCGGTGGCTACACCTTC. Translating it yields CASSQELRIGGYTF.

This clonotype appeared many times. The chain joins TRBV28 to TRBJ2-7; D not certain. Trimming took off 6 bases at V and 0 bases at J, with 15 bases between the two ends. The CDR3 is 15 amino acids. Germline V gene sequence: CDR1 MDHEN, CDR2 SYDVKM. CDR3 residues: CASSPSRYPSYEQYF. The CDR3 DNA sequence: TGTGCCAGCAGCCCCTCCCGTTATCCCTCCTACGAGCAGTACTTC.

This clonotype came up many times. The V gene is TRBV7-8, the J gene TRBJ2-3, with 10 nucleotides matching TRBD2. This CDR3 comprises 16 residues. Trimming cost V 8 bases and J 4 bases; bases outside gene matches: 12. Looked up from germline, CDR1 is SGHVS and CDR2 is FQNEAQ. The CDR3, as DNA: TGTGCCAGCCGGGACAGCCAGCGGGAGGGCCCAGATACGCAGTATTTT. Translated, it gives CASRDSQREGPDTQYF.

This clonotype was seen at least ten times. The chain has TRBV5-1 and TRBJ1-1; D not resolved. Germline CDR1 reads SGHRS; CDR2 reads YFSETQ. This CDR3 comprises 15 residues. Trimming shortened V by 0 bases and J by 6 bases, and 15 bases separated the two germline ends. Written as DNA, the CDR3 is TGCGCCAGCAGCTTGGAACCGCGCCTTAGGTCTGAAGCTTTCTTT. This encodes CASSLEPRLRSEAFF. The full variable domain, rest sourced from reference TRBV5-1 and TRBJ1-1, is KAGVTQTPRYLIKTRGQQVTLSCSPISGHRSVSWYQQTPGQGLQFLFEYFSETQRNKGNFPGRFSGRQFSNSRSEMNVSTLELGDSALYLCASSLEPRLRSEAFFGQGTRLTVV.

This clonotype has ten or more counts. The rearrangement joins TRBV12-3 or TRBV12-4 to TRBJ2-7, with D perhaps TRBD1 (5 bases). V lost 1 base and J lost 2, with 12 bases in between. The CDR3 loop spans 15 amino acids. CDR3 in amino acids: CASSLVSQGPYEQYF. Here the CDR3 DNA reads TGTGCCAGCAGTTTAGTATCGCAGGGTCCCTACGAGCAGTACTTC.

This clonotype was recorded at least ten times. V and J are TRBV12-3 or TRBV12-4 and TRBJ2-5; D remains ambiguous. The CDR3 consists of 13 residues. V lost 4 bases and J 5 bases, leaving 11 bases between the germline ends. The CDR3 DNA reads as TGTGCCAGCAGTTCACAGATGCGGGAGACCCAGTACTTC. Protein product: CASSSQMRETQYF.

Ten or more counts support this clonotype. The rearrangement links TRBV30 to TRBJ2-1; 7 bases fit TRBD2. The CDR3 is 12 residues long. From germline, CDR1 is GTSNPN and CDR2 SVGIG (reference sequence). V was pared by 8 bases and J by 8 bases, with 9 bases of the junction left unmatched. The CDR3 DNA reads as TGTGCCCGAAGCGGGGCGGTGGATGAGCAGTTCTTC. It encodes CARSGAVDEQFF.

The rearrangement uses TRBV20-1 and TRBJ2-7, with unresolved D. CDR1 and CDR2 from the germline V gene are DFQATT and SNEGSKA (reference sequence). The CDR3 consists of 12 residues. V lost 0 bases and J 3 bases, leaving 6 bases between the germline ends. CDR3 nucleotide sequence: TGCAGTGCTAGAGATGGGGACTACGAGCAGTACTTC. This gives the protein CSARDGDYEQYF.